This TCR beta chain came from a study of siplizumab effects on memory and regulatory T cells. TCRdb's table, derived via immunoSEQ multiplex PCR, lists solely in-frame clones and lacks some. The table shows fewer than 100,000 clones, with around 93% occurring only once. Germline V gene sequence: CDR1 SGHTA, CDR2 FQGNSA. V gave up 2 bases and J gave up 4 bases, with 17 bases separating them. CDR3 length: 17 amino acids. This clonotype originated in a human donor in good health. V gene TRBV7-2 combines with J gene TRBJ1-4, with unresolved D. Input material: CD8+ T cells sorted from blood. The DNA for the CDR3 is TGTGCCAGCAGCTTATCGGATATGCTGGGGAATAATGAAAAACTGTTTTTT. Its protein is CASSLSDMLGNNEKLFF.